This is a list of T cell receptor beta chains from one sample in a study of blood T cell repertoires in COVID-19. The protocol was immunoSEQ multiplex PCR, while the TCRdb copy is restricted to in-frame clones and leaves out a portion. The sample lists 400,000 to 500,000 clones, 85% to 90% occurring once. Sequenced material: PBMCs or T cells enriched from blood (not recorded which). These receptors all come from a middle-aged woman who had recovered from COVID-19. The CDR3 runs from the conserved cysteine through the conserved F or W. A D gene is named only where the DNA matches it firmly. Size is omitted from some rows. Given values are once, few, many or a class for expanded clones.

clone size	CDR3 length	V gene	J gene	D gene	CDR3 protein	CDR3 DNA
-	14	TRBV5-6	TRBJ2-7	-	CASTTRGSSYEQYF	TGTGCCAGCACCACAAGGGGCTCGTCCTACGAGCAGTACTTC
-	16	TRBV19	TRBJ2-2	TRBD1	CASTPIRTGTTGELFF	TGTGCCAGTACCCCGATCCGGACAGGGACCACCGGGGAGCTGTTTTTT
-	12	TRBV5-4	TRBJ2-7	-	CASSLRSHEQYF	TGTGCCAGCAGCTTGAGGAGTCACGAGCAGTACTTC
-	14	TRBV11-2	TRBJ1-1	-	CASSLSPRNTEAFF	TGTGCCAGCAGCCTCTCCCCGCGGAACACTGAAGCTTTCTTT
-	14	TRBV7-9	TRBJ1-1	-	CASSLELQGVKAFF	TGTGCCAGCAGCTTAGAACTCCAGGGCGTGAAAGCTTTCTTT
-	16	TRBV4-2	TRBJ1-4	-	CASNQDGNAGGEKLFF	TGTGCCAGCAACCAAGATGGGAATGCGGGTGGTGAAAAACTGTTTTTT
-	14	TRBV29-1	TRBJ1-1	-	CSASTQGGNTEAFF	TGCAGCGCCTCCACGCAGGGAGGGAACACTGAAGCTTTCTTT
once	15	TRBV14	TRBJ1-2	TRBD1	CASSARDSRNYGYTF	TGTGCCAGCAGCGCTCGGGACAGCCGTAACTATGGCTACACCTTC
-	16	TRBV13	TRBJ2-3	-	CASSFGGPAGTDTQYF	TGTGCCAGCAGCTTCGGCGGCCCGGCAGGGACAGATACGCAGTATTTT
-	14	TRBV5-6	TRBJ1-2	-	CASTYGPGRYGYTF	TGTGCCAGCACCTACGGCCCCGGGAGATATGGCTACACCTTC
-	16	TRBV4-3	TRBJ2-6	-	CASSQGVYSGANVLTF	TGCGCCAGCAGCCAAGGTGTGTACTCTGGGGCCAACGTCCTGACTTTC
-	15	TRBV13	TRBJ2-1	TRBD2	CASRTGTSGIFEQFF	TGTGCCAGCAGGACCGGGACTAGCGGGATTTTTGAGCAGTTCTTC
-	15	TRBV7-2	TRBJ2-7	-	CASSYISFSSYEQYF	TGTGCCAGCAGCTACATTAGCTTCTCATCCTACGAGCAGTACTTC
few	12	TRBV7-2	TRBJ1-1	-	CASSAGVAEAFF	TGTGCCAGCAGCGCAGGGGTGGCTGAAGCTTTCTTT
-	13	TRBV6-5	TRBJ1-4	-	CASANWTPEKLFF	TGTGCCAGCGCTAACTGGACACCTGAAAAACTGTTTTTT
once	15	TRBV7-6	TRBJ1-1	-	CASSLSGGTNTEAFF	TGTGCCAGCAGCTTAAGCGGGGGCACGAACACTGAAGCTTTCTTT
-	16	TRBV5-1	TRBJ2-2	-	CASSLAEPENTGELFF	TGCGCCAGCAGCCTCGCGGAACCGGAGAACACCGGGGAGCTGTTTTTT
-	14	TRBV13	TRBJ1-2	-	CASSPQGSNYGYTF	TGTGCCAGCAGCCCCCAGGGGTCCAACTATGGCTACACCTTC
-	13	TRBV10-2	TRBJ1-5	-	CASSAQGNQPQHF	TGCGCCAGCAGTGCCCAGGGAAATCAGCCCCAGCATTTT
-	17	TRBV4-3	TRBJ2-2	-	CASSRVKRITNTGELFF	TGCGCCAGCAGCCGCGTCAAGCGGATAACGAACACCGGGGAGCTGTTTTTT
-	15	TRBV2	TRBJ2-5	-	CASSEVTGGSETQYF	TGTGCCAGCAGTGAAGTAACAGGAGGGTCAGAGACCCAGTACTTC
-	14	TRBV5-1	TRBJ2-3	-	CASSGGPSVDTQYF	TGCGCCAGCAGCGGCGGGCCCTCGGTCGATACGCAGTATTTT
-	16	TRBV6-5	TRBJ2-5	-	CASSYSVLLARETQYF	TGTGCCAGCAGTTACTCGGTTTTACTAGCTCGGGAGACCCAGTACTTC
-	15	TRBV19	TRBJ2-1	TRBD1	CASSRDRGSLGEQFF	TGTGCCAGTAGTCGGGACAGGGGTTCCCTGGGTGAGCAGTTCTTC
-	17	TRBV7-9	TRBJ2-7	-	CASSLGGTGHSSYEQYF	TGTGCCAGCAGCTTAGGGGGAACAGGCCACAGCTCCTACGAGCAGTACTTC
-	13	TRBV3-1/TRBV3-2	TRBJ1-2	-	CASSQIMESGYTF	TGTGCCAGCAGCCAGATAATGGAGTCGGGCTACACCTTC
-	15	TRBV7-9	TRBJ1-1	-	CASSLELGMNTEAFF	TGTGCCAGCAGCTTAGAGCTAGGTATGAACACTGAAGCTTTCTTT
-	16	TRBV7-9	TRBJ1-6	-	CASSSPLDSYNSPLHF	TGTGCCAGCAGCTCACCCCTCGACAGCTATAATTCACCCCTCCACTTT
-	15	TRBV3-1/TRBV3-2	TRBJ1-2	TRBD1	CASSQSGTGPYGYTF	TGTGCCAGCAGCCAATCCGGGACAGGACCCTATGGCTACACCTTC
-	16	TRBV4-1	TRBJ2-3	TRBD1	CASSHGQGRGTDTQYF	TGCGCCAGCAGCCACGGACAGGGGCGCGGGACAGATACGCAGTATTTT
-	11	TRBV20-1	TRBJ1-2	-	CSAREQYGYTF	TGCAGTGCTAGAGAACAGTATGGCTACACCTTC
-	16	TRBV5-1	TRBJ1-1	TRBD1	CASSVLGTGRNTEAFF	TGCGCCAGCAGTGTACTCGGGACAGGGAGGAACACTGAAGCTTTCTTT
-	12	TRBV5-1	TRBJ1-1	-	CASSLVSTEAFF	TGCGCCAGCAGCTTGGTGTCGACTGAAGCTTTCTTT
-	14	TRBV19	TRBJ2-1	-	CASSDRGLGNEQFF	TGTGCCAGTAGTGATAGGGGGTTGGGGAATGAGCAGTTCTTC
-	13	TRBV28	TRBJ2-1	-	CASSLLQKNEQFF	TGTGCCAGCAGTTTATTACAGAAAAATGAGCAGTTCTTC
-	17	TRBV13	TRBJ2-1	TRBD2	CASSGGTSGSSYNEQFF	TGTGCCAGCAGCGGCGGGACTAGCGGGAGCTCCTACAATGAGCAGTTCTTC
-	14	TRBV11-2	TRBJ1-2	-	CASSWETGFYGYTF	TGTGCCAGCAGCTGGGAAACAGGATTCTATGGCTACACCTTC
-	15	TRBV18	TRBJ2-7	-	CASSAPGPRRGEQYF	TGTGCCAGCTCAGCGCCGGGCCCAAGAAGGGGCGAGCAGTACTTC
-	15	TRBV27	TRBJ2-1	TRBD2	CASSLQTSGYNEQFF	TGTGCCAGCAGTTTACAGACTAGCGGCTACAATGAGCAGTTCTTC
-	15	TRBV16	TRBJ2-7	TRBD2	CASSPLSGSAYEQYF	TGTGCCAGCAGCCCCCTTAGCGGGAGCGCCTACGAGCAGTACTTC
-	13	TRBV6-1	TRBJ2-2	-	CASSDRGSRELFF	TGTGCCAGCAGTGACAGGGGATCGAGGGAGCTGTTTTTT
-	14	TRBV6-5	TRBJ1-1	-	CASSYSAADTEAFF	TGTGCCAGCAGTTACAGCGCTGCGGACACTGAAGCTTTCTTT
-	15	TRBV7-2	TRBJ2-7	TRBD1	CASSSGTGLSYEQYF	TGTGCCAGCAGCTCCGGGACAGGCCTCTCCTACGAGCAGTACTTC
-	17	TRBV19	TRBJ2-7	TRBD2	CASSVETGTSGNYEQYF	TGTGCCAGTAGTGTCGAGACCGGGACTAGCGGGAACTACGAGCAGTACTTC
-	16	TRBV27	TRBJ2-1	TRBD2	CASSSHSSGTASEQFF	TGTGCCAGCAGTTCGCACTCTAGCGGGACCGCGTCCGAGCAGTTCTTC
-	12	TRBV12-3/TRBV12-4	TRBJ1-2	-	CASSWDIYGYTF	TGTGCCAGCAGTTGGGACATCTATGGCTACACCTTC
-	15	TRBV5-1	TRBJ2-7	-	CASSKTATSSYEQYF	TGCGCCAGCAGCAAGACAGCTACGAGCTCCTACGAGCAGTACTTC